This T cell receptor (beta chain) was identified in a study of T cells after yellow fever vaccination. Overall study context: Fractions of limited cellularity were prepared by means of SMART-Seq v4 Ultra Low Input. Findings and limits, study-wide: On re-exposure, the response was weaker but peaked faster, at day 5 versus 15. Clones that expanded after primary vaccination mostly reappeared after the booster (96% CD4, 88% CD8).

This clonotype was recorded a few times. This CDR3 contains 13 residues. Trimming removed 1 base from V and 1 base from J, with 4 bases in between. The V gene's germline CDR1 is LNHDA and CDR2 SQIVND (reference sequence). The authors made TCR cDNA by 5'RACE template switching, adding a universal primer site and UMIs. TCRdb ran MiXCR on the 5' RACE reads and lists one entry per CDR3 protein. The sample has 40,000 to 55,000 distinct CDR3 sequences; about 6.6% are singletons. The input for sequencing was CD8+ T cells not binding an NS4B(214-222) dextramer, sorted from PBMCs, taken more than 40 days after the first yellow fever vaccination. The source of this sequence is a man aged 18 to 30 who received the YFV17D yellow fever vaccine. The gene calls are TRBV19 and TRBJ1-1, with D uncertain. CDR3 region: CASSIGQNTEAFF. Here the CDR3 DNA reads TGTGCCAGTAGTATAGGACAGAACACTGAAGCTTTCTTT.